This T cell receptor beta chain derives from a study of molecular identifiers for immune sequencing clone quantification. Study observations and caveats: Spiked Jurkat TCR RNA from one cell was reportedly detectable among fewer than 1.2 million naive cells.

Trimming removed 1 base at V and 1 base at J, with 6 bases between. CDR1 and CDR2 from the germline V gene are SNHLY and FYNNEI. This CDR3 has 14 amino acids. TCRdb re-derived calls from the PCR reads in MiXCR, one entry per CDR3 protein. The sample contains under 800,000 distinct CDR3 sequences, roughly 25% of which appear only once. This clonotype was seen ten or more times. Its antigen is still unknown. In the sort, naive CD8 T cells were defined as CD8+CD4-CCR7+CD45RA+. Sequences were obtained from naive CD8+ T cells from blood, with Jurkat cell RNA spiked in. The sample's subset: FACS-sorted CD8+CD4-CCR7+CD45RA+ naive T cells. This receptor was taken from a human donor in good health. Some libraries in this study had Jurkat cell RNA spiked in. V gene TRBV2 combines with J gene TRBJ2-3, with D tentatively TRBD1 (6 bases). DNA of the CDR3: TGTGCCAGCAGTGAAGACAGGGGCACAGATACGCAGTATTTT. This codes for CASSEDRGTDTQYF.